The 26 T cell receptor beta chains below come from one sample, sequenced in a study of PD-1 and CTLA-4 blockade in melanoma. Assay used: immunoSEQ multiplex PCR; TCRdb lists only in-frame clones, some missing. The table lists 6,000 to 8,500 clones, over 70% of them singletons. The specimen was CD8+ T cells from peripheral blood, collected before anti-PD-1 treatment. Every receptor here comes from a human donor with melanoma.

This clone was counted between two and nine times. The chain combines TRBV6-5 with TRBJ1-2; D may be TRBD1 (5 bases). V was cut by 7 bases and J by 7 bases, with 10 bases left in between. This CDR3 has 11 amino acids. Per germline, CDR1 MNHEY and CDR2 SVGAGI. CDR3 protein: CASNGGVGYTF. Here the CDR3 DNA reads TGTGCCAGCAATGGAGGGGTTGGCTACACCTTC.

The rearrangement joins TRBV21-1 to TRBJ1-4; the table calls TRBD1, which could not be checked here. TRBV21-1 is listed as a pseudogene. The CDR3 extends over 15 amino acids. Here the CDR3 reads CASSNFGQENEKLFF. CDR3 coding DNA: TGTGCCAGCAGCAATTTTGGACAGGAGAATGAAAAACTGTTTTTT.

This clone was seen a handful of times. J is TRBJ2-7 and V is TRBV5-1, with no clear D. This CDR3 spans 8 amino acids. The V end was cut by 3 bases, the J end by 11 bases, with 3 bases between. Looked up from germline, CDR1 is SGHRS and CDR2 is YFSETQ. For the CDR3, the DNA is TGCGCCAGCAGCTGGGAGTACTTC. Protein: CASSWEYF.

The rearrangement links TRBV6-6 to TRBJ2-1, with TRBD1 as a possible D gene (5 bases). The germline CDR1 and CDR2 sequences are MNHNY and SVGAGI (reference sequence). Trimming pared 8 bases from V and 10 bases from J, leaving 15 bases between. The CDR3 covers 12 residues. This CDR3 is CASAHQGWEQFF. In nucleotides, the CDR3 is TGTGCCAGCGCCCATCAGGGTTGGGAGCAGTTCTTC.

The rearrangement uses TRBV14 and TRBJ2-5; D is unresolved. The length of the CDR3 is 12 residues. V lost 1 base to trimming and J lost 4 bases, with 4 bases between them. In germline, CDR1 is SGHDN, CDR2 FVKESK. As DNA, the CDR3 is TGTGCCAGCAGCCAAGGGGTAGAGACCCAGTACTTC. Translation: CASSQGVETQYF.

V and J are TRBV11-3 and TRBJ2-4; D ambiguous. The CDR3 spans 14 residues. V lost 4 bases and J 0 bases, leaving 7 bases between the germline ends. Per germline, CDR1 SGHNT and CDR2 YENEEA. In nucleotides, the CDR3 is TGTGCCAGCAGCTATCCCCAAGCCAAAAACATTCAGTACTTC. Protein sequence: CASSYPQAKNIQYF. Full variable domain (remainder filled in from reference TRBV11-3 and TRBJ2-4): EAGVVQSPRYKIIEKKQPVAFWCNPISGHNTLYWYLQNLGQGPELLIRYENEEAVDDSQLPKDRFSAERLKGVDSTLKIQPAELGDSAVYLCASSYPQAKNIQYFGAGTRLSVL.

The chain uses TRBV5-6 and TRBJ2-6, with D possibly matching TRBD1 (6 bases). Germline V gene data show CDR1 as SGHDT and CDR2 as YYEEEE. The ends were cut back, 4 bases at V and 10 bases at J, with 9 bases in the middle. The CDR3 sequence is 12 residues long. The DNA of the CDR3 is TGTGCCAGCAGCCCAACAGGGAACGTCCTGACTTTC. It specifies CASSPTGNVLTF.

This chain links TRBV6-2 or TRBV6-3 with TRBJ2-3; D is unclear. The CDR3 has 14 amino acids. Trimming left V 5 bases short and J 4 bases short, with 13 bases between. The germline V gene encodes CDR1 MNHEY and CDR2 SVGEGT. The CDR3 coding sequence is TGTGCCAGCAGTCGTGGTGCAGCCGCAGATACGCAGTATTTT. Translation: CASSRGAAADTQYF.

This chain uses TRBV30 with TRBJ2-2; 8 positions agree with TRBD1. The V gene's germline CDR1 is GTSNPN and CDR2 SVGIG (reference sequence). The CDR3 spans 14 residues. Unmatched junction bases numbered 4, after V lost 3 bases and J lost 4 bases. The CDR3 nucleotides are TGTGCCTGGAGGGGACAGGCTGCCACCGGGGAGCTGTTTTTT. This codes for CAWRGQAATGELFF.

This clone was seen only a few times. J is TRBJ2-7 and V is TRBV27, with D possibly matching TRBD1 (6 bases). The CDR3 sequence is 15 residues long. Germline CDR1 MNHEY, CDR2 SMNVEV (reference sequence). With 4 bases removed from V and 3 bases from J, the gap between germline ends came to 16 bases. This CDR3 is CASSSGVPGLYEQYF. The CDR3 DNA reads as TGTGCCAGCAGTTCAGGGGTTCCCGGCCTCTACGAGCAGTACTTC.

The rearrangement joins TRBV4-3 to TRBJ2-1; TRBD1 agrees at 7 bases. The V gene end was trimmed by 3 bases and the J gene end by 8 bases; junction bases not matched to a gene: 4. Germline V lookup: CDR1 LGHNA, CDR2 YSLEER. This CDR3 is 13 amino acids long. The CDR3 bases are TGCGCCAGCAGCCAGTACAGGGGCGATGAGCAGTTCTTC. Its protein is CASSQYRGDEQFF.

This CDR3 is CASSHGTTRTGEQFF. The CDR3 DNA sequence: TGTGCCAGCAGTCACGGGACTACAAGAACGGGTGAGCAGTTCTTC. The chain combines TRBV5-5 with TRBJ2-1; 7 bases line up with TRBD2. The CDR3 sequence is 15 residues long. The V segment lost 5 bases and the J segment 9 bases; nucleotides outside the gene matches: 14. CDR1 and CDR2 (germline): SGHKS, YYEKEE (reference sequence).

V is TRBV10-3 and J is TRBJ2-1, with 10 bases matching TRBD2. V shed 2 bases and J 5 bases; nucleotides not matched to a gene: 6. Germline values: CDR1 ENHRY, CDR2 SYGVKD. This CDR3 has 16 amino acids. The CDR3 is CAISEVLAGVNNEQFF. CDR3 nucleotides: TGTGCCATCAGTGAGGTGCTAGCGGGAGTGAACAATGAGCAGTTCTTC.

This sequence joins TRBV27 and TRBJ2-5; no definite D call. Per germline, CDR1 MNHEY and CDR2 SMNVEV (reference sequence). The germline V and J ends were trimmed by 2 bases and 0 bases, with 4 bases remaining between them. The CDR3 covers 13 residues. CDR3 nucleotide sequence: TGTGCCAGCAGTTTAAGGCACCAAGAGACCCAGTACTTC. As protein: CASSLRHQETQYF.

V is TRBV24-1 and J is TRBJ1-5; D remains unclear. CDR3 size: 14 residues. Germline V lookup: CDR1 KGHDR, CDR2 SFDVKD. The ends were cut back, 4 bases at V and 5 bases at J, with 11 bases in the middle. The CDR3 reads CATSDLDGDQPQHF. For the CDR3, the DNA is TGTGCCACCAGTGACCTGGACGGGGATCAGCCCCAGCATTTT.

J is TRBJ2-1 and V is TRBV27, with 13 bases identical to TRBD2. Germline assignment: CDR1 MNHEY and CDR2 SMNVEV (reference sequence). The CDR3 runs 16 residues. V shed 3 bases, J shed 6 bases, and the junction held 5 bases outside the gene matches. The CDR3, as DNA: TGTGCCAGCAGTTTCATCGGGACTAGCGGGATCAATGAGCAGTTCTTC. Amino acids: CASSFIGTSGINEQFF.

CDR3 sequence (DNA): TGTGCCTGGAGTAGAGGGAGCTCCTACGAGCAGTACTTC. It translates to CAWSRGSSYEQYF. The genes are TRBV30 and TRBJ2-7, with D perhaps matching TRBD2 (5 bases). The germline V and J ends were trimmed by 2 bases and 0 bases, with 8 bases remaining between them. CDR1 is GTSNPN and CDR2 is SVGIG in the germline V gene (reference sequence). The length of the CDR3 is 13 residues.

The V and J genes are TRBV11-2 and TRBJ1-1, with D unresolved. This CDR3 contains 14 residues. Germline lookup yields CDR1 SGHAT and CDR2 FQNNGV. V gave up 2 bases and J gave up 3 bases, with 10 bases separating them. The CDR3 DNA reads TGTGCCAGCAGCTTACGGGAAACCTACACTGAAGCTTTCTTT. This sequence encodes CASSLRETYTEAFF. Full variable domain (rest looked up from reference TRBV11-2 and TRBJ1-1): EAGVAQSPRYKIIEKRQSVAFWCNPISGHATLYWYQQILGQGPKLLIQFQNNGVVDDSQLPKDRFSAERLKGVDSTLKIQPAKLEDSAVYLCASSLRETYTEAFFGQGTRLTVV.

V usage is TRBV5-5 and J usage is TRBJ2-3; 10 nucleotides agree with TRBD2. The ends lost 4 bases at V and 1 base at J; junction bases unmatched: 3. CDR1 and CDR2 from the germline V gene are SGHKS and YYEKEE (reference sequence). The CDR3 is made up of 15 amino acids. The CDR3, as DNA: TGTGCCAGCAGCGGTGGACTAGCGGGCACAGATACGCAGTATTTT. Translating gives CASSGGLAGTDTQYF.

A single count supports this clone. The chain is built from TRBV3-1 (or the pseudogene TRBV3-2) and TRBJ2-5, with 10 bases matching TRBD2. The CDR3 extends over 14 amino acids. The ends lost 1 base at V and 4 bases at J; junction bases unmatched: 0. Germline V CDR1 and CDR2: LGHDT, YNNKEL (reference sequence). The CDR3 region is CASSQASGGETQYF. In nucleotides, the CDR3 is TGTGCCAGCAGCCAAGCTAGCGGGGGAGAGACCCAGTACTTC.

The rearrangement uses TRBV7-8 and TRBJ1-5; D might be TRBD1 (5 bases). Germline CDR1 SGHVS, CDR2 FQNEAQ. With 7 bases removed from V and 8 bases from J, the gap between germline ends came to 15 bases. The length of the CDR3 is 13 residues. CDR3 in DNA: TGTGCCAGCATCGCGGGGCCTTCAGAGCCCCAGCATTTT. Amino acid sequence: CASIAGPSEPQHF.

The chain is built from TRBV3-1 (or the pseudogene TRBV3-2) and TRBJ1-1; TRBD1 aligns across 7 bases. CDR1 is LGHDT and CDR2 is YNNKEL in the germline V gene (reference sequence). The CDR3 is 14 amino acids. V gave up 2 bases and J gave up 7 bases; unmatched junction bases: 7. CDR3 sequence: CASSQQGEGVEAFF. The CDR3 DNA reads TGTGCCAGCAGCCAACAGGGGGAAGGGGTTGAAGCTTTCTTT.

This clone has only a few counts. The chain employs TRBV4-1 and TRBJ2-7, with D possibly being TRBD2 (6 bases). The length of the CDR3 is 15 residues. V lost 0 bases to trimming and J lost 3 bases, with 12 bases between them. CDR1 MGHRA and CDR2 YSYEKL come from the germline V gene. The CDR3 sequence: CASSQDPGGSYEQYF. CDR3 DNA sequence: TGCGCCAGCAGCCAAGATCCTGGGGGGAGCTACGAGCAGTACTTC.

The chain links TRBV6-5 to TRBJ2-5; D not certain. V was cut by 7 bases and J by 4 bases, with 7 bases left in between. The CDR3 contains 11 residues. CDR1 is MNHEY, CDR2 SVGAGI, per germline. The CDR3 sequence: CASKLGETQYF. CDR3 nucleotides: TGTGCCAGCAAATTAGGAGAGACCCAGTACTTC.

As DNA, the CDR3 is TGTGCCAGTAGTATGTGGGACAGCAATCAGCCCCAGCATTTT. It is translated as CASSMWDSNQPQHF. The rearrangement uses TRBV19 and TRBJ1-5, with TRBD1 as a possible D gene (5 bases). The germline CDR1 and CDR2 sequences are LNHDA and SQIVND (reference sequence). The CDR3 length is 14 residues. Trimming shortened V by 3 bases and J by 1 base, and 7 bases separated the two germline ends.

The V gene is TRBV11-2, the J gene TRBJ1-2; possible D gene TRBD1, 6 bases. Germline V gene sequence: CDR1 SGHAT, CDR2 FQNNGV. CDR3 length: 14 residues. Trimming cost V 1 base and J 4 bases, with 10 bases left between them. DNA for the CDR3: TGTGCCAGCAGCTTAGTGGGGGGGGCCTATGGCTACACCTTC. Translation: CASSLVGGAYGYTF.